The TCR beta chain under discussion was sequenced for a study of blood T cell repertoires in COVID-19. As for the study in general: Collection of acute and convalescent COVID-19 samples took place in the United States, Italy and Spain. PBMCs, B-cell-depleted T cells, or T cells were the source of the cDNA or gDNA that made up the material.

The protocol was immunoSEQ multiplex PCR, while the TCRdb copy is restricted to in-frame clones and leaves out a portion. In the table there are fewer than 300,000 clones, approximately 91% of which are singletons. The specimen sequenced was peripheral blood. This receptor was obtained from a young man with active or convalescent COVID-19.

This CDR3 reads CASSRGNQPQHF. The CDR3 nucleotides are TGTGCCAGCAGTCGGGGGAATCAGCCCCAGCATTTT. V and J are TRBV6-5 and TRBJ1-5; D might be TRBD1 (5 bases). The germline V and J ends were trimmed by 5 bases and 4 bases, with 6 bases remaining between them. Germline CDR1 reads MNHEY; CDR2 reads SVGAGI. The CDR3 is made up of 12 amino acids.